Shown below are 6 T cell receptor beta chains from a single sample sequenced in a study of T cell repertoires in breast cancer. Primers covering all TCR V genes were used in emulsion RT-PCR on CD8+ T cells. Blocking oligonucleotides added to a second nested PCR suppressed unpaired genes. MiXCR, run by TCRdb on the emulsion pairing reads, gives a single entry per CDR3 protein. The sample holds nearly 40,000 distinct CDR3 sequences, about 48% seen once. Sequenced: CD8+ T cells. The origin of the receptors is a pool of human donors with breast cancer or a healthy control (not recorded which).

This clonotype came up a few times. The V gene is TRBV5-1, the J gene TRBJ2-2; 8 nucleotides line up with TRBD1. The J segment lost 6 bases and the V segment lost 1 base, leaving 5 bases of the junction unmatched. Germline CDR1 reads SGHRS; CDR2 reads YFSETQ. This CDR3 contains 15 residues. This CDR3 reads CASSLFSTGAGELFF. The CDR3 DNA reads as TGCGCCAGCAGCTTGTTCTCGACAGGGGCCGGGGAGCTGTTTTTT. The whole variable domain, remainder taken from reference TRBV5-1 and TRBJ2-2, is KAGVTQTPRYLIKTRGQQVTLSCSPISGHRSVSWYQQTPGQGLQFLFEYFSETQRNKGNFPGRFSGRQFSNSRSEMNVSTLELGDSALYLCASSLFSTGAGELFFGEGSRLTVL.

The chain uses TRBV5-1 and TRBJ1-1; possibly TRBD1 for D (5 bases). The germline gives CDR1 SGHRS, CDR2 YFSETQ. V was clipped by 0 bases and J by 7 bases, with 10 bases between them. The CDR3 contains 13 residues. This CDR3 reads CASSLVAGREAFF. For the CDR3, the DNA is TGCGCCAGCAGCTTGGTTGCAGGGCGTGAAGCTTTCTTT.

The chain links TRBV6-5 to TRBJ2-2, with 7 bases fitting TRBD1. Germline V gene data show CDR1 as MNHEY and CDR2 as SVGAGI. The V and J ends lost 7 bases and 0 bases, in that order; junction bases with no gene match: 17. This CDR3 is built from 19 residues. The CDR3 region is CASIKTLTGLSTNTGELFF. The CDR3 DNA sequence: TGTGCCAGCATTAAAACCTTGACAGGGTTAAGCACGAACACCGGGGAGCTGTTTTTT.

The genes are TRBV30 and TRBJ2-3; D not resolved. Germline lookup yields CDR1 GTSNPN and CDR2 SVGIG (reference sequence). This CDR3 is built from 11 residues. Trimming stripped 0 bases from V and 6 bases from J, with 4 bases between. The CDR3 DNA is TGTGCCTGGAGTGTTGGCGATACGCAGTATTTT. This sequence encodes CAWSVGDTQYF.

With respect to this clonotype: The conserved final phenylalanine or tryptophan is absent from the CDR3, which likely points to a read error. This chain links TRBV7-8 with TRBJ2-1; weak D call: TRBD2 (5 bases). CDR1 is SGHVS, CDR2 FQNEAQ, per germline. Deletions cut 11 bases from V and 1 base from J, with 18 bases between. The CDR3 is 15 residues long. The CDR3 is CASTLRVGSYNEQFL. CDR3 nucleotides: TGTGCCTCGACGCTGCGGGTAGGGTCCTACAATGAGCAGTTCCTC.

Only a few counts were recorded for this clonotype. The V gene is TRBV7-9, the J gene TRBJ2-7; D tentatively reads TRBD1 or TRBD2 (5 bases each). CDR1 and CDR2 (germline): SEHNR, FQNEAQ (reference sequence). V was pared by 4 bases and J by 0 bases, with 16 bases between. The CDR3 loop spans 16 amino acids. CDR3 protein: CASSSEVKGSSYEQYF. In nucleotides, the CDR3 is TGTGCCAGCAGCTCGGAGGTTAAGGGGAGCTCCTACGAGCAGTACTTC.